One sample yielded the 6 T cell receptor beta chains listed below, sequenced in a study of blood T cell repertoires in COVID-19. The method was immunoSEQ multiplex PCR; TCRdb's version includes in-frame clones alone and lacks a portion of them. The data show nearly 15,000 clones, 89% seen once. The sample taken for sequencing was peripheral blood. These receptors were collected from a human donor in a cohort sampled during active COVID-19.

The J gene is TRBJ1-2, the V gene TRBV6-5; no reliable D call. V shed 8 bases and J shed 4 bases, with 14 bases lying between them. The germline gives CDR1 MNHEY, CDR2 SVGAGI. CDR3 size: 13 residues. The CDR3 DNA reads TGTGCCAGCCACCGGGAAGTGGGCTATGGCTACACCTTC. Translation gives CASHREVGYGYTF.

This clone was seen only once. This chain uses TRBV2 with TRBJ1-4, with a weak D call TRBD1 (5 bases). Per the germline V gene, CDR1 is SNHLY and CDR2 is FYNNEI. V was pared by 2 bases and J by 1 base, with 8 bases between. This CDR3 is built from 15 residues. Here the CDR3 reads CASSERGGTNEKLFF. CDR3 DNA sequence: TGTGCCAGCAGTGAACGGGGGGGAACTAATGAAAAACTGTTTTTT.

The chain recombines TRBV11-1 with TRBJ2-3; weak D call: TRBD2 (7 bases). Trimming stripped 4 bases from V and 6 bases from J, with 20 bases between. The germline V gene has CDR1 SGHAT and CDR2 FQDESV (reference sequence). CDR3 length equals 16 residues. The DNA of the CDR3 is TGTGCCAGCAGCTCCTGGGGAGGGGGGGCAGAGGATACGCAGTATTTT. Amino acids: CASSSWGGGAEDTQYF.

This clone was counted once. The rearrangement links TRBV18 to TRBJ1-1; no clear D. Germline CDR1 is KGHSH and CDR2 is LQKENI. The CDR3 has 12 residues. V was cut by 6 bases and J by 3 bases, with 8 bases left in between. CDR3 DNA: TGTGCCAGCTCCAATTTAGACACTGAAGCTTTCTTT. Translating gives CASSNLDTEAFF. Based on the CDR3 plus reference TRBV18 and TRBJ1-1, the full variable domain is NAGVMQNPRHLVRRRGQEARLRCSPMKGHSHVYWYRQLPEEGLKFMVYLQKENIIDESGMPKERFSAEFPKEGPSILRIQQVVRGDSAAYFCASSNLDTEAFFGQGTRLTVV.

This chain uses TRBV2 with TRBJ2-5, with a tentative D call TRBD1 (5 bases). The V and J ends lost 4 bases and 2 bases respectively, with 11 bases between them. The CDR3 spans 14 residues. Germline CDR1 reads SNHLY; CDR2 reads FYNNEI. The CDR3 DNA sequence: TGTGCCAGCAGTGGAAGGCAGGGTCAAGAGACCCAGTACTTC. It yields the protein CASSGRQGQETQYF.

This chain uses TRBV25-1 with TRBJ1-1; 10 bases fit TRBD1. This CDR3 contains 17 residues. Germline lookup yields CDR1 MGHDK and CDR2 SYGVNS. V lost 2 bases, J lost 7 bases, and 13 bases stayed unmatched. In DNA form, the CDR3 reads TGTGCCAGCAGTGAAATGGGGACAGGGGCCCCGAGGGGTGAAGCTTTCTTT. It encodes CASSEMGTGAPRGEAFF.